Described below is a single T cell receptor (beta chain) sequence and its context. The repertoire was sequenced with immunoSEQ multiplex PCR; TCRdb's copy has only in-frame clones and lacks some. The sample yields around 58,000 clones, approximately 95% seen once. In germline, CDR1 is SGHVS, CDR2 FNYEAQ. The CDR3 has 15 amino acids. V lost 1 base to trimming and J lost 3 bases, with 12 bases between them. This entry comes from a study of control samples from healthy donors and cancer patients. The sequence derives from a woman aged 18-35 years in good health. Sequenced: blood. The J gene is TRBJ1-1, the V gene TRBV7-6, with D perhaps matching TRBD1 (6 bases). The CDR3 region has the DNA TGTGCCAGCAGCTTAGGTGACAGGTGGTACACTGAAGCTTTCTTT. Translated, it gives CASSLGDRWYTEAFF. The variable domain in full, completed from reference TRBV7-6 and TRBJ1-1, reads GAGVSQSPRYKVTKRGQDVALRCDPISGHVSLYWYRQALGQGPEFLTYFNYEAQQDKSGLPNDRFSAERPEGSISTLTIQRTEQRDSAMYRCASSLGDRWYTEAFFGQGTRLTVV.